These T cell receptor beta chains were read from a single sample in a study of breast tumors, draining lymph nodes, adjacent tissues. TCRdb re-analysed the multiplex PCR reads in MiXCR, keeping a single row per CDR3 protein. The sample lists approximately 150,000 distinct CDR3 sequences, approximately 29% occurring once. Sequencing used axillary lymph node tissue. The source of these receptors is a female donor with breast cancer. Some clones in this sample may be carry-over from other donors' samples. Each CDR3 is given with its conserved first and last residue. Each record gives: V gene, J gene, clone size, D gene, CDR3 protein, CDR3 DNA. The D gene is left open where the match is weak. Size values are once, few and many counts, or a class for expanded clones, and some rows have none.

>TRBV5-8|TRBJ2-7|-|-
CASSTHVLIEQYF
TGTGCCAGCAGCACGCACGTTTTGATCGAGCAGTACTTC
>TRBV5-1|TRBJ1-1|-|-
CASSWAGNEAFF
TGCGCCAGCAGCTGGGCGGGAAATGAAGCTTTCTTT
>TRBV12-3/TRBV12-4|TRBJ1-2|many|-
CASSPDGPNYGYTF
TGTGCCAGCAGTCCGGACGGACCTAACTATGGCTACACCTTC
>TRBV12-3/TRBV12-4|TRBJ1-5|-|TRBD1
CASSLGTGHSNQPQHF
TGTGCCAGCAGTTTAGGGACAGGGCATAGCAATCAGCCCCAGCATTTT
>TRBV5-1|TRBJ2-1|many|-
CASSPSGYATGEQFF
TGCGCCAGCAGTCCCTCAGGCTACGCGACGGGGGAGCAGTTCTTC
>TRBV18|TRBJ2-7|many|-
CASSPPNARPYYEQYF
TGTGCCAGCTCACCCCCTAATGCCCGACCTTACTACGAGCAGTACTTC
>TRBV12-3/TRBV12-4|TRBJ1-5|many|TRBD1
CASSLGGGAAQPQHF
TGTGCCAGCAGTTTAGGAGGGGGCGCGGCTCAGCCCCAGCATTTT
>TRBV5-1|TRBJ2-7|many|-
CASSLRRDGTYEQYF
TGCGCCAGCAGCTTGCGGAGGGACGGTACCTACGAGCAGTACTTC
>TRBV6-6|TRBJ1-3|many|TRBD1
CASSYSLGQAGNTIYF
TGTGCCAGCAGTTACTCCTTGGGACAGGCGGGAAACACCATATATTTT
>TRBV19|TRBJ1-6|many|-
CASSISPTGTFYNSPLHF
TGTGCCAGTAGTATCTCTCCGACCGGGACATTCTATAATTCACCCCTCCACTTT
>TRBV6-1|TRBJ1-1|-|-
CASIHLGGTEAFF
TGTGCCAGCATCCATCTGGGGGGCACTGAAGCTTTCTTT
>TRBV20-1|TRBJ2-7|many|-
CSARDLGTNSYEQYF
TGCAGTGCTAGAGATCTAGGCACCAACTCCTACGAGCAGTACTTC
>TRBV20-1|TRBJ2-7|many|TRBD1
CSARLRDRGAPTEQYF
TGCAGTGCTAGACTCCGGGACAGGGGGGCCCCTACCGAGCAGTACTTC
>TRBV11-2|TRBJ2-1|many|-
CASSLLQERNEQFF
TGTGCCAGCAGCTTATTGCAGGAAAGGAATGAGCAGTTCTTC
>TRBV6-6|TRBJ1-2|few|TRBD1
CASSHPGTGDGYTF
TGTGCCAGCAGTCATCCCGGGACAGGCGACGGCTACACCTTC
>TRBV7-2|TRBJ1-3|many|-
CASSLMGRGNTIYF
TGTGCCAGCAGCTTAATGGGTCGTGGGAACACCATATATTTT
>TRBV24-1|TRBJ1-5|-|-
CATSPGGNSNQPQHF
TGTGCCACCAGTCCTGGGGGAAATAGCAATCAGCCCCAGCATTTT
>TRBV9|TRBJ2-1|-|TRBD2
CASSLGLAGGLQFF
TGTGCCAGCAGCCTGGGACTAGCGGGGGGTCTCCAGTTCTTC
>TRBV7-3|TRBJ2-5|-|TRBD2
CASSPGGRETQYF
TGTGCCAGCAGCCCGGGGGGGCGAGAGACCCAGTACTTC
>TRBV12-3/TRBV12-4|TRBJ2-3|-|-
CASIAHPSTDTQYF
TGTGCCAGCATCGCACATCCTAGCACAGATACGCAGTATTTT
>TRBV6-2/TRBV6-3|TRBJ1-6|-|TRBD1
CASSKTGTGGHSPLHF
TGTGCCAGCAGCAAGACCGGGACAGGGGGACATTCACCCCTCCACTTT
>TRBV4-1|TRBJ2-3|-|TRBD2
CASSQGGLAGGPDTQYF
TGCGCCAGCAGCCAGGGGGGACTAGCGGGGGGCCCAGATACGCAGTATTTT
>TRBV2|TRBJ2-1|-|-
CASTTDGANSYNGQFF
TGTGCCAGCACCACGGACGGTGCAAACTCCTACAATGGGCAGTTCTTC
>TRBV5-1|TRBJ1-1|-|-
CASGVTGGATSTEAFF
TGTGCCAGCGGCGTTACTGGAGGGGCGACCAGCACTGAAGCTTTCTTT
>TRBV4-1|TRBJ1-3|many|-
CASSQASGDVNTIYF
TGCGCCAGCAGCCAAGCATCAGGGGATGTAAACACCATATATTTT
>TRBV20-1|TRBJ2-2|many|-
CSAKGQGGTGELFF
TGCAGTGCCAAAGGACAGGGAGGGACCGGGGAGCTGTTTTTT
>TRBV6-1|TRBJ2-3|many|-
CASSTRVLSSTDTQYF
TGTGCCAGCAGCACCCGGGTCCTCTCTAGCACAGATACGCAGTATTTT
>TRBV2|TRBJ2-7|-|-
CASKASYEQYF
TGCGCCAGCAAAGCCTCCTACGAGCAGTACTTC
>TRBV5-8|TRBJ2-2|many|TRBD1
CASSSTGGSIGELFF
TGTGCCAGCAGCTCGACAGGGGGCTCTATCGGGGAGCTGTTTTTT
>TRBV11-2|TRBJ2-2|-|-
CASSLDRGHRNTGELFF
TGTGCCAGCAGCTTAGATCGGGGGCATAGAAACACCGGGGAGCTGTTTTTT
>TRBV2|TRBJ2-5|once|TRBD2
CASGTSGQETQYF
TGTGCCAGTGGGACTAGCGGCCAAGAGACCCAGTACTTC
>TRBV9|TRBJ2-4|-|TRBD2
CASGRTSGGNIQSF
TGTGCCAGCGGCAGGACTAGTGGGGGGAACATCCAGTCCTTC
>TRBV20-1|TRBJ2-5|-|-
CSARDAVGSTNQPQYF
TGCAGTGCTAGAGACGCTGTCGGGTCTACGAATCAGCCCCAGTACTTC
>TRBV4-1|TRBJ1-6|-|-
CASSQGAGRNSPLHF
TGCGCCAGCAGCCAAGGGGCAGGGCGTAATTCACCCCTCCACTTT
>TRBV7-9|TRBJ1-5|many|-
CASSFGNQPQHF
TGTGCCAGCAGCTTTGGCAATCAGCCCCAGCATTTT
>TRBV5-4|TRBJ1-2|many|-
CASSGPGPQTVGYTF
TGTGCCAGCAGCGGACCGGGACCCCAGACTGTTGGCTACACCTTC
>TRBV12-3/TRBV12-4|TRBJ2-5|-|TRBD1
CASSQGQGSGETQYF
TGTGCCAGCAGCCAGGGACAGGGGTCCGGGGAGACCCAGTACTTC
>TRBV20-1|TRBJ2-1|many|-
CSASYQVDNEQFF
TGCAGTGCTAGTTACCAGGTCGACAATGAGCAGTTCTTC
>TRBV7-3|TRBJ2-5|-|-
CASSLTGTVGLGTQYF
TGTGCCAGCAGCCTAACCGGGACTGTTGGGTTAGGGACCCAGTACTTC
>TRBV28|TRBJ2-5|-|-
CASSFWDSGTRIQETQYF
TGTGCCAGCAGTTTTTGGGACTCCGGGACCCGAATCCAAGAGACCCAGTACTTC
>TRBV28|TRBJ1-6|many|-
CASIPESAANSPLHF
TGTGCCAGCATCCCCGAGAGTGCGGCTAATTCACCCCTCCACTTT
>TRBV20-1|TRBJ1-2|many|-
CSASLQGSDGYTF
TGCAGTGCTTCCCTACAGGGTAGTGATGGCTACACCTTC
>TRBV27|TRBJ2-7|many|TRBD1
CASSSRVGTGAYEQYF
TGTGCCAGCAGTTCCCGCGTGGGGACAGGGGCCTACGAGCAGTACTTC
>TRBV4-2|TRBJ1-2|many|-
CASSQDRTVSYGYTF
TGTGCCAGCAGCCAAGATCGGACAGTCAGCTATGGCTACACCTTC
>TRBV4-1|TRBJ2-5|many|-
CASSQSETAPTQYF
TGCGCCAGCAGCCAATCTGAGACGGCCCCCACCCAGTACTTC
>TRBV20-1|TRBJ2-2|many|TRBD2
CSARLAGGSGELFF
TGCAGTGCTAGACTAGCGGGGGGGTCCGGGGAGCTGTTTTTT
>TRBV2|TRBJ2-7|-|-
CAGSIGDPYEQYF
TGTGCCGGCAGCATAGGGGACCCCTACGAGCAGTACTTC
>TRBV20-1|TRBJ1-6|many|TRBD1
CSARGQGAYNSPLHF
TGCAGTGCTAGGGGACAGGGAGCTTATAATTCACCCCTCCACTTT
>TRBV7-2|TRBJ2-5|-|-
CASSFYICSARGGEETQYF
-
>TRBV18|TRBJ2-5|many|-
CASKPGGRETQYF
TGTGCCAGCAAACCGGGGGGCCGGGAGACCCAGTACTTC
>TRBV2|TRBJ2-3|many|-
CASRLSSVSTDTQYF
TGTGCCAGCAGACTTTCTAGCGTAAGCACAGATACGCAGTATTTT
>TRBV9|TRBJ1-6|many|-
CASSFSGGTYNSPLHF
TGTGCCAGCAGCTTTTCCGGGGGGACCTATAATTCACCCCTCCACTTT
>TRBV9|TRBJ1-2|many|-
CASSVVGNYGYTF
TGTGCCAGCAGCGTAGTGGGTAACTATGGCTACACCTTC